In this sample, the clone carrying this T cell receptor (beta chain) turned up a few times. The sample is drawn from a study of blood T cell repertoires in COVID-19. The CDR3 consists of 16 residues. Germline V gene data show CDR1 as MNHEY and CDR2 as SMNVEV (reference sequence). The ends lost 5 bases at V and 7 bases at J; junction bases unmatched: 13. Per the study methods: How many nucleated cells were present was estimated from reference gene primer amplification. Sequenced by immunoSEQ multiplex PCR; TCRdb stores in-frame clones only, minus some. V, J and clone size were drawn from that table, and D and trimming were deduced from the DNA. The sample has about 87,000 clones, 70% to 90% seen once.

The sample comprised peripheral blood. V gene TRBV27 combines with J gene TRBJ1-1; 10 bases line up with TRBD1. The receptor comes from a man aged 35 to 55 with acute or convalescent COVID-19. The CDR3: CASSRTTGGATVEAFF. As DNA, the CDR3 is TGTGCCAGCAGTCGAACGACAGGGGGCGCGACGGTTGAAGCTTTCTTT.